The next 2 T cell receptor beta chains were all read from a single sample in a study of Tregs in tolerant kidney transplant recipients. The table came from immunoSEQ multiplex PCR; TCRdb's copy has only in-frame clones and leaves some out. The sample has more than 60,000 clones, around 90% seen once. Sequenced here: CD4+ T cells from blood, sampled before the transplant. These receptors all stem from a human donor who received a combined kidney and bone marrow transplant.

This chain links TRBV9 with TRBJ2-3; the D is unclear. The length of the CDR3 is 14 residues. The germline V gene has CDR1 SGDLS and CDR2 YYNGEE. Trimming shortened V by 4 bases and J by 0 bases, and 9 bases separated the two germline ends. Written as DNA, the CDR3 is TGTGCCAGCAGCTTTCAGACTAGCACAGATACGCAGTATTTT. Its translation: CASSFQTSTDTQYF.

The gene calls are TRBV6-1 and TRBJ2-1, with D unresolved. This CDR3 is 16 amino acids long. Trimming shortened V by 2 bases and J by 0 bases, and 11 bases separated the two germline ends. From germline, CDR1 is MNHNS and CDR2 SASEGT. CDR3 in DNA: TGTGCCAGCAGTGAACTAGTGGCCCGCTCCTACAATGAGCAGTTCTTC. Translated, it gives CASSELVARSYNEQFF.